What follows describes a single T cell receptor beta chain. Clones were read by immunoSEQ multiplex PCR, and TCRdb kept only the in-frame ones, dropping some. The data show roughly 270,000 clones, with approximately 86% seen just once and over 8% held by the top ten. This record comes from a study of blood T cell repertoires in COVID-19. Whole-study context: Acute-phase and convalescent COVID-19 samples originated in the United States, Italy and Spain. T cells, B-cell-depleted T cells, or PBMCs supplied cDNA or gDNA.

This CDR3 region has 13 residues. The junction had 3 bases not matched to a gene; V was cut back by 4 bases and J by 4 bases. This receptor was identified in a man between 18 and 29 years old with active or convalescent COVID-19. Sequenced sample: peripheral blood. The chain is built from TRBV12-3 or TRBV12-4 and TRBJ1-2; 7 bases are shared with TRBD1. In nucleotides, the CDR3 is TGTGCCAGCAGTTACAGGGGCGGCTATGGCTACACCTTC. It is translated as CASSYRGGYGYTF.